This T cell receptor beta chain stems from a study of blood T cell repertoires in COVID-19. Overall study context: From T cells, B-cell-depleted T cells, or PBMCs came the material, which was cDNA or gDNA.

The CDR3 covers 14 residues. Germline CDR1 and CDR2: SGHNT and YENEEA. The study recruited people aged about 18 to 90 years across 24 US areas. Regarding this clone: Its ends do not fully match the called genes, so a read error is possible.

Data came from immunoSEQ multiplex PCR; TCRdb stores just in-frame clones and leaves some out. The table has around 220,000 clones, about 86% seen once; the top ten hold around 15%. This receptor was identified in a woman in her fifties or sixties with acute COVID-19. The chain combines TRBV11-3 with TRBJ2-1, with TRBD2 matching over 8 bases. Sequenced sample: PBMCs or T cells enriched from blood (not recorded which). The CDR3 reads CASGLAGNYNEQFF. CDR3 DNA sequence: TGTGCCAGCGGCTTAGCGGGGAACTACAATGAGCAGTTCTTC.